Below are 31 T cell receptor beta chains sequenced from a single sample in a study of cytomegalovirus exposure and HLA in healthy donors. Both 60 Vbeta primers and 13 Jbeta primers went into the PCR. Profiling relied on immunoSEQ multiplex PCR, and the TCRdb table lists in-frame clones only, not all of them. The data show 200,000 or so clones, roughly three quarters seen once. Source material: PBMCs. The receptors were gathered from a male donor in good health and CMV-seropositive.

The chain has TRBV6-6 and TRBJ2-6; D is uncertain. Germline-derived CDR1 and CDR2 are MNHNY and SVGAGI (reference sequence). The CDR3 spans 12 residues. DNA of the CDR3: TGTGCGGTCGGGTCCGGGGCCAACGTCCTGACTTTC. Translation: CAVGSGANVLTF.

The chain is built from TRBV7-8 and TRBJ1-5; 8 positions match TRBD1. CDR3 size: 15 residues. Trimming at V came to 5 bases and at J to 2 bases, leaving 5 bases not matched to a gene. The germline V gene encodes CDR1 SGHVS and CDR2 FQNEAQ. The CDR3 bases are TGTGCCAGCAGCGAGTTGACAGGGGGCAATCAGCCCCAGCATTTT. Its translation is CASSELTGGNQPQHF.

This clone was counted a single time. V gene TRBV5-6 combines with J gene TRBJ2-7, with TRBD2 matching 7 bases. Germline lookup yields CDR1 SGHDT and CDR2 YYEEEE. J lost 7 bases, V lost 2 bases, and 18 bases had no gene match. The CDR3 loop spans 17 amino acids. Here the CDR3 DNA reads TGTGCCAGCAGCTTTTCCCTAGGTGGGAGGGCCTATAAAGAGCAGTACTTC. This codes for CASSFSLGGRAYKEQYF.

This clone was observed a handful of times. This chain connects TRBV5-8 to TRBJ2-3, with D maybe TRBD2 (6 bases). Deletions cut 4 bases from V and 2 bases from J, with 23 bases between. The CDR3 has 18 amino acids. CDR1 is SGHTS, CDR2 YDEGEE, per germline. The CDR3 loop is CASSRVGSVGDSTDTQYF. The CDR3 nucleotides are TGTGCCAGCAGCCGGGTCGGCTCAGTCGGGGACTCCACAGATACGCAGTATTTT. The full variable domain, with the rest looked up from reference TRBV5-8 and TRBJ2-3, is EAGVTQSPTHLIKTRGQQATLRCSPISGHTSVYWYQQALGLGLQFLLWYDEGEERNRGNFPPRFSGRQFPNYSSELNVNALELEDSALYLCASSRVGSVGDSTDTQYFGPGTRLTVL.

The chain combines TRBV5-1 with TRBJ1-2; 7 bases map to TRBD1. This CDR3 is built from 14 residues. Germline CDR1 reads SGHRS; CDR2 reads YFSETQ. The V and J ends lost 6 bases and 2 bases, in that order; junction bases with no gene match: 7. The DNA for the CDR3 is TGCGCCAGCACCCGTTCGGACAGGAACTATGGCTACACCTTC. Its translation is CASTRSDRNYGYTF.

The chain recombines TRBV9 with TRBJ2-5; D possibly corresponds to TRBD2 (7 bases). V dropped 0 bases and J dropped 4 bases, with 16 bases sitting between them. The CDR3 runs 16 residues. The germline V gene has CDR1 SGDLS and CDR2 YYNGEE. The CDR3 loop is CASSVEVGRGGETQYF. The CDR3 bases are TGTGCCAGCAGCGTAGAGGTTGGGAGGGGGGGAGAGACCCAGTACTTC.

This clone was detected once. The rearrangement joins TRBV4-3 to TRBJ1-5; D unclear. V was cut by 0 bases and J by 5 bases, with 14 bases left in between. The germline gives CDR1 LGHNA, CDR2 YSLEER. The CDR3 totals 16 residues. The CDR3 sequence: CASSQDHLAGYQPQHF. DNA for the CDR3: TGCGCCAGCAGCCAAGATCATTTGGCAGGTTATCAGCCCCAGCATTTT.

In this sample, this clone turned up a few times. The J gene is TRBJ2-3, the V gene TRBV2; D remains ambiguous. This CDR3 is 14 amino acids long. The V gene lost 6 bases and the J gene lost 0 bases, with 10 bases spanning the gap. Germline V gene sequence: CDR1 SNHLY, CDR2 FYNNEI. The CDR3 sequence: CASRAVSSTDTQYF. The CDR3 DNA follows: TGTGCCAGCAGAGCCGTTTCTAGCACAGATACGCAGTATTTT. The complete variable domain, with remaining parts taken from reference TRBV2 and TRBJ2-3, reads EPEVTQTPSHQVTQMGQEVILRCVPISNHLYFYWYRQILGQKVEFLVSFYNNEISEKSEIFDDQFSVERPDGSNFTLKIRSTKLEDSAMYFCASRAVSSTDTQYFGPGTRLTVL.

Only one count was recorded for this clone. The chain employs TRBV6-4 and TRBJ2-2, with D unresolved. The V end lost 0 bases, the J end lost 5 bases, and 7 bases lay between the germline ends. CDR1 is MRHNA, CDR2 SNTAGT, per germline. This CDR3 has 14 amino acids. The CDR3 loop reads CASSDSDKTGELFF. The CDR3 DNA reads as TGTGCCAGCAGTGACTCCGACAAGACCGGGGAGCTGTTTTTT.

The V gene is TRBV28, the J gene TRBJ2-6; D gene unclear. Trimming pared 3 bases from V and 3 bases from J, leaving 3 bases between. The germline V gene encodes CDR1 MDHEN and CDR2 SYDVKM. CDR3 length equals 13 residues. The CDR3 DNA sequence: TGTGCCAGCAGTTTTCGTGGGGCCAACGTCCTGACTTTC. Translated: CASSFRGANVLTF.

This chain links TRBV4-1 with TRBJ2-5; D not resolved. The CDR3 spans 13 residues. V lost 2 bases and J lost 5, with 9 bases in between. Germline V lookup: CDR1 MGHRA, CDR2 YSYEKL. The CDR3 sequence is CASSQHEAETQYF. The CDR3 DNA reads TGCGCCAGCAGCCAACACGAGGCCGAGACCCAGTACTTC.

Only a few counts were recorded for this clone. The chain links TRBV10-3 to TRBJ1-4; tentative D call: TRBD1 (5 bases). The length of the CDR3 is 14 residues. In germline, CDR1 is ENHRY, CDR2 SYGVKD. V was cut by 7 bases and J by 4 bases, with 13 bases left in between. The CDR3 reads CAIKGQGINEKLFF. CDR3 nucleotides: TGTGCCATCAAAGGTCAGGGCATTAATGAAAAACTGTTTTTT.

The chain carries TRBV7-2 and TRBJ2-2; TRBD2 matches at 8 bases. V gave up 1 base and J gave up 2 bases; unmatched junction bases: 3. Germline values: CDR1 SGHTA, CDR2 FQGNSA. This CDR3 spans 16 amino acids. CDR3: CASSLGLALNTGELFF. The DNA for the CDR3 is TGTGCCAGCAGCTTAGGACTAGCGCTTAACACCGGGGAGCTGTTTTTT.

The CDR3 spells CAMGTDYEQYF. CDR3 nucleotides: TGTGCCATGGGGACTGACTACGAGCAGTACTTC. The genes are TRBV10-3 and TRBJ2-5, with D perhaps matching TRBD2 (6 bases). The DNA end is a closer match to TRBJ2-7, so the J assignment may be wrong. The germline V gene has CDR1 ENHRY and CDR2 SYGVKD. The CDR3 sequence is 11 residues long.

The gene calls are TRBV5-1 and TRBJ1-2; 8 bases are shared with TRBD1. Per germline, CDR1 SGHRS and CDR2 YFSETQ. The CDR3 consists of 14 residues. J was trimmed by 4 bases and V by 4 bases; bases with no gene match: 6. The CDR3 sequence is CASSVTGEGYGYTF. The CDR3 nucleotides read TGCGCCAGCAGCGTGACAGGGGAGGGCTATGGCTACACCTTC.

This clone was picked up a small number of times. The chain links TRBV5-1 to TRBJ2-3; 7 nucleotides match TRBD2. Germline CDR1 and CDR2: SGHRS and YFSETQ. The CDR3 extends over 14 amino acids. The trim removed 4 bases at V and 4 bases at J, leaving 6 bases unmatched. The CDR3 spells CASSLELAPDTQYF. The CDR3, as DNA: TGCGCCAGCAGCCTCGAACTAGCGCCAGATACGCAGTATTTT. Complete variable domain (other parts from reference TRBV5-1 and TRBJ2-3): KAGVTQTPRYLIKTRGQQVTLSCSPISGHRSVSWYQQTPGQGLQFLFEYFSETQRNKGNFPGRFSGRQFSNSRSEMNVSTLELGDSALYLCASSLELAPDTQYFGPGTRLTVL.

J is TRBJ1-1 and V is TRBV5-5, with 8 bases aligning to TRBD1. Trimming cost V 2 bases and J 1 base; bases outside gene matches: 7. The CDR3 is 16 residues long. In germline, CDR1 is SGHKS, CDR2 YYEKEE (reference sequence). The CDR3 spells CASSFWTGRGNTEAFF. The CDR3 nucleotides are TGTGCCAGCAGCTTCTGGACAGGGAGGGGGAACACTGAAGCTTTCTTT. Filled out from reference TRBV5-5 and TRBJ1-1, the complete variable domain reads DAGVTQSPTHLIKTRGQQVTLRCSPISGHKSVSWYQQVLGQGPQFIFQYYEKEERGRGNFPDRFSARQFPNYSSELNVNALLLGDSALYLCASSFWTGRGNTEAFFGQGTRLTVV.

The chain employs TRBV27 and TRBJ1-5; TRBD1 is a possible D gene (5 bases). The CDR3 consists of 15 residues. Trimming shortened V by 6 bases and J by 0 bases, and 12 bases separated the two germline ends. Per germline, CDR1 MNHEY and CDR2 SMNVEV (reference sequence). The CDR3 reads CASSLGTSSNQPQHF. For the CDR3, the DNA is TGTGCCAGCAGCCTAGGGACTTCTAGCAATCAGCCCCAGCATTTT.

This chain joins TRBV21-1 and TRBJ2-7; the table's D gene call, TRBD2, was not cross checked with the DNA. TRBV21-1 is tagged as a pseudogene. CDR3 length: 16 residues. The CDR3 here is CASPEDGSGSGYEQYF. CDR3 nucleotides: TGTGCCAGTCCTGAGGACGGTAGCGGGAGTGGGTACGAGCAGTACTTC.

The chain combines TRBV7-9 with TRBJ2-3, with 14 bases lining up with TRBD2. Losses at the gene ends were 6 bases for V and 6 bases for J; bases not matched to a gene: 8. The germline gives CDR1 SEHNR, CDR2 FQNEAQ (reference sequence). The CDR3 loop spans 16 amino acids. Here the CDR3 reads CASRPKGLAGVDTQYF. The DNA for the CDR3 is TGTGCCAGCAGACCCAAGGGACTAGCGGGAGTTGATACGCAGTATTTT.

The chain combines TRBV9 with TRBJ2-3; 12 nucleotides agree with TRBD2. The ends lost 7 bases at V and 0 bases at J; junction bases unmatched: 15. CDR3 length equals 19 residues. CDR1 and CDR2 from the germline V gene are SGDLS and YYNGEE. CDR3 residues: CASERTSGATNASTDTQYF. The DNA of the CDR3 is TGTGCCAGCGAGCGGACTAGCGGGGCTACTAATGCGAGCACAGATACGCAGTATTTT.

V and J are TRBV6-5 and TRBJ2-7; 7 bases line up with TRBD1. In germline, CDR1 is MNHEY, CDR2 SVGAGI. V was clipped by 6 bases and J by 6 bases; unmatched bases: 8. The CDR3 runs to 13 residues. CDR3 region: CASRSTGVTEQYF. CDR3 in DNA: TGTGCCAGCAGATCTACAGGGGTGACCGAGCAGTACTTC.

This clone was seen only a few times. The chain links TRBV29-1 to TRBJ1-1; tentative D call: TRBD1 (5 bases). The CDR3 totals 15 residues. The germline V and J ends were trimmed by 6 bases and 4 bases, with 21 bases remaining between them. The germline CDR1 and CDR2 sequences are SQVTM and ANQGSEA. Here the CDR3 reads CSVNLGRGVGTEAFF. In nucleotides, the CDR3 is TGCAGCGTGAATTTGGGGAGGGGCGTTGGCACTGAAGCTTTCTTT.

V is TRBV12-2 and J is TRBJ2-2; TRBD1, as called in the table, went unchecked against the DNA. TRBV12-2 is flagged as a pseudogene. CDR3 size: 17 residues. For the CDR3, the DNA is TGTGCAAGTCGCTTACCTGACAGGGGGAATGTCACCGGGGAGCTGTTTTTT. Translating it yields CASRLPDRGNVTGELFF.

J is TRBJ1-4 and V is TRBV28; D unresolved. The germline gives CDR1 MDHEN, CDR2 SYDVKM. V was shortened by 4 bases and J by 8 bases, with 8 bases between the two germline ends. The CDR3 is 12 residues long. CDR3 sequence reads: CASSSPVEKLFF. The CDR3 bases are TGTGCCAGCAGTTCCCCTGTGGAAAAACTGTTTTTT.

The count of this clone is one. The V call is TRBV6-6, the J call TRBJ1-1; TRBD1 agrees at 9 bases. V trimming: 7 bases; J trimming: 3 bases; junction bases outside the gene matches: 6. Per germline, CDR1 MNHNY and CDR2 SVGAGI (reference sequence). The CDR3 has 14 residues. The CDR3 reads CASTQGDRDTEAFF. The CDR3 DNA reads TGTGCCAGCACTCAGGGGGACAGGGACACTGAAGCTTTCTTT.

There are a few counts of this clone. This chain uses TRBV27 with TRBJ1-1, with D unresolved. Trimming pared 9 bases from V and 7 bases from J, leaving 15 bases between. This CDR3 contains 12 residues. In germline, CDR1 is MNHEY, CDR2 SMNVEV (reference sequence). CDR3 sequence: CASRTEGYEAFF. In DNA form, the CDR3 reads TGTGCCAGTAGGACGGAGGGATATGAAGCTTTCTTT.

The V gene is TRBV14, the J gene TRBJ1-4, with a weak D call TRBD1 (5 bases). V lost 0 bases, J lost 11 bases, and 10 bases lay in between. Germline assignment: CDR1 SGHDN and CDR2 FVKESK. The CDR3 covers 13 residues. The CDR3 reads CASSQDRPGKLFF. CDR3 sequence (DNA): TGTGCCAGCAGCCAAGATAGGCCAGGGAAACTGTTTTTT. Variable domain in full (rest from reference TRBV14 and TRBJ1-4): EAGVTQFPSHSVIEKGQTVTLRCDPISGHDNLYWYRRVMGKEIKFLLHFVKESKQDESGMPNNRFLAERTGGTYSTLKVQPAELEDSGVYFCASSQDRPGKLFFGSGTQLSVL.

This clone was counted only a few times. This sequence joins TRBV7-6 and TRBJ1-2, with a possible D match to TRBD1 (5 bases). The germline gives CDR1 SGHVS, CDR2 FNYEAQ. This CDR3 has 13 residues. V was trimmed by 5 bases and J by 5 bases, leaving 12 bases between them. The CDR3 DNA reads TGTGCCAGCAGCCTTGACAGACGATATGGCTACACCTTC. This codes for CASSLDRRYGYTF.

This rearrangement joins TRBV9 to TRBJ1-1; the D is unclear. Germline V gene data show CDR1 as SGDLS and CDR2 as YYNGEE. V lost 2 bases, J lost 8 bases, and 10 bases lay in between. The CDR3 totals 12 residues. This chain's CDR3 is CASSVPPSEAFF. The CDR3 nucleotides are TGTGCCAGCAGCGTCCCCCCGTCGGAAGCTTTCTTT.

This clone came up a few times. This chain joins TRBV6-4 and TRBJ2-3, with 8 positions matching TRBD2. The V gene's germline CDR1 is MRHNA and CDR2 SNTAGT. This CDR3 is built from 15 residues. V lost 4 bases to trimming and J lost 1 base; unmatched junction nucleotides: 4. CDR3 bases: TGTGCCAGCAGTGCCTCAGCGGGGGGCACAGATACGCAGTATTTT. Encoded protein: CASSASAGGTDTQYF.